A selection of T cell receptor beta chains follows, all from one sample in a study of blood T cells in healthy people across ages. TCRdb reprocessed the 5' RACE reads with MiXCR, giving one entry per CDR3 protein. The sample shows about 1.8 million distinct CDR3 sequences, 49% of them seen only once. Sequencing was carried out using blood. These receptors came from a woman aged 40 to 55 in good health. Each CDR3 is given with its conserved first and last residue. Fields, in order: V gene, CDR3 length, D gene, J gene, clone size, CDR3 protein. A D gene is named only where the DNA matches it firmly. A clone size is listed for some rows: how often the clone was seen (once, few, many), or a class if it is expanded.

V: TRBV4-3; length: 18; D: .; J: TRBJ2-6; size: few; CDR3: CASSQDLRRVSGANVLTF
V: TRBV4-3; length: 13; D: .; J: TRBJ1-6; size: .; CDR3: CASSQDTGSPLHF
V: TRBV20-1; length: 16; D: TRBD2; J: TRBJ2-5; size: few; CDR3: CSASRLAGAKQETQYF
V: TRBV27; length: 15; D: .; J: TRBJ1-2; size: once; CDR3: CASRGGGVRLSGYTF
V: TRBV5-1; length: 16; D: TRBD2; J: TRBJ2-1; size: .; CDR3: CASSIPGGGGSHEQFF
V: TRBV13; length: 15; D: .; J: TRBJ1-2; size: .; CDR3: CASSFGRGQRYGYTF
V: TRBV20-1; length: 17; D: TRBD2; J: TRBJ2-1; size: once; CDR3: CSAPGRLAGGPSHEQFF
V: TRBV27; length: 14; D: TRBD1; J: TRBJ1-2; size: few; CDR3: CASSLSWDRVGYTF
V: TRBV7-2; length: 12; D: .; J: TRBJ1-1; size: .; CDR3: CASSLYRPEAFF
V: TRBV6-2/TRBV6-3; length: 13; D: .; J: TRBJ2-6; size: many; CDR3: CASKDGGANVLTF
V: TRBV18; length: 14; D: .; J: TRBJ2-3; size: few; CDR3: CASSPPPMGDTQYF
V: TRBV20-1; length: 15; D: .; J: TRBJ2-7; size: .; CDR3: CSATRSAGDSYEQYF
V: TRBV28; length: 16; D: .; J: TRBJ2-3; size: .; CDR3: CASSLGAGLGTDTQYF
V: TRBV6-5; length: 15; D: TRBD1; J: TRBJ2-5; size: few; CDR3: CASSYLGTDQETQYF
V: TRBV25-1; length: 18; D: TRBD1; J: TRBJ1-5; size: .; CDR3: CASSAPGQGFFSNQPQHF
V: TRBV4-3; length: 14; D: TRBD2; J: TRBJ2-2; size: .; CDR3: CASSHPSGLGELFF
V: TRBV28; length: 16; D: TRBD1; J: TRBJ2-2; size: once; CDR3: CASSVRDRENTGELFF
V: TRBV11-3; length: 13; D: TRBD1; J: TRBJ2-5; size: .; CDR3: CASNAWTGGEQYF
V: TRBV20-1; length: 15; D: .; J: TRBJ1-4; size: .; CDR3: CSARVGRLEGEKLFF
V: TRBV7-2; length: 12; D: TRBD1; J: TRBJ2-4; size: .; CDR3: CASSHRTGFGYF
V: TRBV29-1; length: 15; D: .; J: TRBJ1-5; size: .; CDR3: CSVGWSEYSNQPQHF
V: TRBV27; length: 13; D: .; J: .; size: .; CDR3: CASSLGTRYEQYF
V: TRBV27; length: 14; D: .; J: TRBJ2-7; size: few; CDR3: CASRSGPVRNEQYF
V: TRBV11-2; length: 15; D: .; J: TRBJ2-7; size: .; CDR3: CASSHTGEGSYEQYF
V: TRBV3-1; length: 14; D: .; J: TRBJ2-3; size: .; CDR3: CASSQGPSSDTQYF
V: TRBV7-2; length: 16; D: TRBD1; J: TRBJ2-7; size: .; CDR3: CASSLQVQGAPYEQYF
V: TRBV25-1; length: 15; D: .; J: TRBJ2-3; size: few; CDR3: CASSEARGGTDTQYF
V: TRBV20-1; length: 14; D: .; J: TRBJ2-3; size: .; CDR3: CSAAGVPGTDTQYF
V: TRBV20-1; length: 14; D: .; J: TRBJ2-1; size: .; CDR3: CSARRGASVNEQFF
V: TRBV6-2/TRBV6-3; length: 14; D: TRBD1; J: TRBJ2-4; size: .; CDR3: CACSYSGQGNIQYF
V: TRBV20-1; length: 17; D: TRBD2; J: TRBJ2-5; size: few; CDR3: CSAATPGLAGLRETQYF
V: TRBV2; length: 12; D: .; J: TRBJ2-1; size: few; CDR3: CASSEPPPEQFF
V: TRBV4-1; length: 15; D: TRBD1; J: TRBJ1-2; size: many; CDR3: CASSPEGQGGRGYTF
V: TRBV20-1; length: 13; D: .; J: TRBJ2-5; size: .; CDR3: CSAFGGEKETQYF
V: TRBV12-3/TRBV12-4; length: 12; D: .; J: TRBJ2-5; size: many; CDR3: CASRQEGETQYF
V: TRBV15; length: 17; D: TRBD2; J: TRBJ2-7; size: few; CDR3: CATSRERGGASFYEQYF
V: TRBV21-1; length: 15; D: .; J: TRBJ1-2; size: .; CDR3: CAGSSRDRGSYGYTF
V: TRBV6-2/TRBV6-3; length: 14; D: .; J: TRBJ2-2; size: .; CDR3: CASSSTQGSGELFF
V: TRBV12-3/TRBV12-4; length: 13; D: .; J: TRBJ2-7; size: .; CDR3: CASSLVQKGEQYF
V: TRBV28; length: 15; D: .; J: TRBJ2-7; size: .; CDR3: CASSSRGGGPYEQYF
V: TRBV6-6; length: 15; D: .; J: TRBJ2-7; size: .; CDR3: CASSYSEGGGNEQYF
V: TRBV7-2; length: 14; D: TRBD2; J: TRBJ2-5; size: many; CDR3: CASSLGAGIETQYF
V: TRBV24-1; length: 16; D: .; J: TRBJ1-5; size: .; CDR3: CATSDTALGNNQPQHF
V: TRBV15; length: 14; D: .; J: TRBJ1-2; size: few; CDR3: CATSPTQGAYGYTF
V: TRBV20-1; length: 17; D: TRBD2; J: TRBJ2-3; size: .; CDR3: CSASKGLAGALGYTQYF
V: TRBV7-2; length: 14; D: TRBD1; J: TRBJ1-1; size: .; CDR3: CASSQSRGSTEAFF
V: TRBV7-7; length: 16; D: .; J: TRBJ2-3; size: .; CDR3: CASSLGPGPVSNTQYF
V: TRBV24-1; length: 18; D: .; J: TRBJ2-2; size: .; CDR3: CTTSDSFLVEENTGELFF
V: TRBV14; length: 17; D: TRBD1; J: TRBJ2-7; size: few; CDR3: CASSHPGRDRRDYEQYF
V: TRBV20-1; length: 16; D: TRBD1; J: TRBJ2-7; size: .; CDR3: CSASGTQGAPMGEQYF
V: TRBV6-6; length: 13; D: .; J: TRBJ2-7; size: .; CDR3: CASSLPTAYEQYF
V: TRBV9; length: 17; D: TRBD1; J: TRBJ1-2; size: .; CDR3: CASTIGDSGENHYGYTF
V: TRBV29-1; length: 15; D: TRBD2; J: TRBJ2-5; size: .; CDR3: CSVAPLAEMRETQYF
V: TRBV5-1; length: 18; D: TRBD1; J: TRBJ2-7; size: .; CDR3: CASSLEGFLGQGSYEQYF
V: TRBV4-3; length: 13; D: .; J: TRBJ2-7; size: few; CDR3: CASSQQITYEQYF
V: TRBV7-2; length: 15; D: TRBD1; J: TRBJ2-1; size: .; CDR3: CASSSGTGPIGEQFF
V: TRBV6-1; length: 15; D: TRBD1; J: TRBJ1-5; size: few; CDR3: CASSPDREDNQPQHF
V: TRBV7-8; length: 14; D: .; J: .; size: few; CDR3: CASSLDQGWDIQYF
V: TRBV24-1; length: 14; D: .; J: TRBJ2-5; size: .; CDR3: CATSHVGARETQYF